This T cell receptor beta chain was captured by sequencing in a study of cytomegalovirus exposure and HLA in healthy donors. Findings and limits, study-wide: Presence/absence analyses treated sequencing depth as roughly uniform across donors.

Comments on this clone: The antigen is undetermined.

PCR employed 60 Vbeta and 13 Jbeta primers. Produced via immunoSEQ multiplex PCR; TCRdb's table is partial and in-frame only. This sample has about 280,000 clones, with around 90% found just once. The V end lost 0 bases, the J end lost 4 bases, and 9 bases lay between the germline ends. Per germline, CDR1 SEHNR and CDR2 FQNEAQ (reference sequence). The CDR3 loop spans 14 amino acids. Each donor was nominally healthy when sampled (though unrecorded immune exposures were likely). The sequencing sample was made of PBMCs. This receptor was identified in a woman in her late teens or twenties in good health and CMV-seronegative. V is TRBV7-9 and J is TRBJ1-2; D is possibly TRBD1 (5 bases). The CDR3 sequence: CASSLALDSYGYTF. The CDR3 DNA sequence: TGTGCCAGCAGCTTAGCCCTTGACAGCTATGGCTACACCTTC.